This record concerns one T cell receptor (beta chain) sequence. This clonotype came up a few times. What this receptor recognizes is not known. No per-base quality is available; no much larger clone lies one base away. This sample is part of a study of blood T cells in healthy people across ages (dated by TCRdb to between 2015 and 2017). Study-level background: Template switching captured roughly one uniquely barcoded TCR beta cDNA molecule per two T cells in model experiments. Using deep sequencing normalized with unique cDNA molecular identifiers, the study measured how TCR beta repertoire diversity changes with age. Donors were grouped into four age groups: young (average approximately 16 years), middle-aged (39), aged (approximately 67) and long-lived (approximately 75). To avoid experimental bias, donors of different ages were distributed randomly across sequencing lanes. For two donors (one aged 18 to 30 and one aged 80 or older), the study analyzed two additional independent replicas of 1 million unique cDNA reads from the same blood draw.

CDR1 and CDR2 were assigned from the germline V gene (reference sequence) as DFQATT and SNEGSKA. The cysteine opens and the phenylalanine closes a CDR3 of 14 amino acids. Kept here is only the CDR3 DNA, which spans 42 bases and is read in frame from base 1. Trimming removed 5 bases from V and 5 bases from J; the gene matches leave 10 bases unexplained. Broad study findings and their caveats: Because profiling used bulk unsorted PBMCs, naive and antigen-experienced compartments could not be compared conclusively. Estimates of total diversity based on one million sequenced T cells were considered lower bounds and underestimates. Observed TCR beta diversity correlated strongly with the percentage of naive T cells measured by flow cytometry. Observed TCR beta diversity per million T cells fell roughly linearly with age, and a significant reduction was already apparent by age around 40. The long-lived group showed more naive CD4+ T cells, fewer expanded clones and increased TCR diversity than the aged group, suggesting age selection. The CMV infection status of donors was not known, potentially confounding age-related changes in expanded clonotypes.

The 35 to 40 donors, aged about 6 to 95 years, were systemically healthy Caucasian individuals from Russia. Each donor gave about 9.2 milliliters of peripheral blood, drawn into EDTA-treated Vacutainer tubes. Ficoll-Paque density-gradient centrifugation was used to isolate PBMCs, with at least 7 million obtained per sample. Total RNA was extracted from PBMCs with Trizol reagent, with at least 6 micrograms obtained per sample. The percentages of naive CD45RAhigh/CD27high T cells were determined by flow cytometry on a PBMC aliquot from every donor. The method was 5' RACE. Sequencing used an Illumina HiSeq 2500. A second PCR of roughly 7 to 11 cycles was performed with a sample-barcoded 5' primer and a J-beta primer mix. Each TCR beta cDNA molecule received a unique molecular identifier from a template-switch 5' adaptor carrying 12 random nucleotides. At least 2.5 million CDR3-containing paired-end reads were obtained from each sample. First-strand cDNA synthesis was performed from all RNA using the Mint cDNA synthesis kit, with priming by a TRBC-specific oligonucleotide. Following uracil-DNA glycosylase treatment, all cDNA underwent a first 18-cycle PCR with the universal primers M1SS and BC2_uni_R. Per the original workflow: For normalization, 1 million high-quality reads were randomly selected from each sample, with every read carrying a distinct molecular identifier. Instead of being binned into consensus sequences, reads with shared molecular identifiers were discarded. CDR3 identification, clonotype clustering and error correction used MiTCR with a Q25 quality threshold and the strictest error-elimination algorithm. Lower-bound total TCR beta diversity was estimated with a nonparametric unseen species model using Euler transformation. Starting from the raw public reads, TCRdb applied fastp trimming at Q25, assembled clones with MiXCR and retained in-frame beta chains. Rows are unified per CDR3 protein, each entry keeping the most common DNA and genes. The V and J calls, along with clone size, are taken from TCRdb and not from the paper's own processing. The sample profile shows some 690,000 distinct CDR3 sequences; 22% of them were found once. Less than 25% of the sample lies in the top ten.

The sequence links TRBV20-1 to TRBJ2-5, with 8 middle bases fitting TRBD2. Sequenced input: blood. The source is a man between 65 and 85 years old in good health. The CDR3 protein: CSAYETSEGETQYF. The DNA sequence is given as TGCAGTGCTTACGAGACTAGCGAAGGGGAGACCCAGTACTTC.